This T cell receptor beta chain was recovered during a study of blood T cell repertoires in COVID-19. Germline V gene sequence: CDR1 MNHEY, CDR2 SVGEGT. Trimming took 2 bases from V and 6 from J, leaving 8 bases between them. CDR3 length equals 13 residues. Generated by immunoSEQ multiplex PCR, the TCRdb table keeps only in-frame clones and is missing some. Here the sample spans around 300,000 clones, roughly 86% being singletons. Sequencing was performed on PBMCs or T cells enriched from blood (not recorded which). The sequence was collected from a woman in her twenties or thirties who had recovered from COVID-19. V and J are TRBV6-2 or TRBV6-3 and TRBJ2-1; no reliable D call. As DNA, the CDR3 is TGTGCCAGCAGTTACAGCCGAACCAATGAGCAGTTCTTC. Residues: CASSYSRTNEQFF.